A selection of T cell receptor beta chains follows, all from one sample in a study of shared clonotypes between healthy human individuals. Repertoires were generated with immunoSEQ multiplex PCR, while TCRdb's copy carries only in-frame clones and drops some. The sample lists fewer than 850,000 clones, 55% to 75% seen once, with around 1.8% in the top ten. Sequenced sample: memory CD4+ T cells sorted from blood. These receptors all stem from a woman in her 30s in good health. CDR3s include the opening cysteine and the closing phenylalanine or tryptophan. D genes are given only for firm matches. Size tells how often a clone was seen (once, few, many) or the class of an expanded clone, and some rows leave it out.

V gene	clone size	D gene	J gene	CDR3 protein	CDR3 DNA
TRBV11-3	NA	TRBD1	TRBJ2-3	CASSPGQGKVDTQYF	TGTGCCAGCAGCCCCGGACAGGGAAAAGTTGATACGCAGTATTTT
TRBV5-1	NA	TRBD1	TRBJ2-5	CASSLDIIGQGHF	TGCGCCAGCAGCTTGGATATCATAGGACAGGGGCACTTC
TRBV4-1	NA	TRBD1	TRBJ1-2	CASSPGQGTYGYTF	TGCGCCAGCAGCCCGGGACAGGGCACGTATGGCTACACCTTC
TRBV6-5	NA	TRBD1	TRBJ2-7	CASSYSWTGGGGEQYF	TGTGCCAGCAGTTACTCCTGGACAGGGGGAGGAGGGGAGCAGTACTTC
TRBV7-6	NA	NA	TRBJ1-5	CASSLMGSNQPQHF	TGTGCCAGCAGCTTGATGGGTAGCAATCAGCCCCAGCATTTT
TRBV29-1	NA	TRBD2	TRBJ2-1	CSARDRDYLYKKQFF	TGCAGCGCTCGTGACCGGGACTACCTATACAAAAAGCAGTTCTTC
TRBV28	few	NA	TRBJ1-2	CASSLRQPPGYTF	TGTGCCAGCAGTTTACGACAGCCCCCTGGCTACACCTTC
TRBV5-8	NA	NA	TRBJ2-7	CASTRRGDRASYEQYF	TGTGCCAGTACCCGGCGGGGCGACAGGGCATCCTACGAGCAGTACTTC
TRBV4-1	NA	TRBD2	TRBJ2-5	CASSQGGLAGKETQYF	TGCGCCAGCAGCCAAGGGGGACTAGCGGGAAAAGAGACCCAGTACTTC
TRBV10-3	NA	NA	TRBJ2-7	CAISDRTAMTYEQYF	TGTGCCATCAGTGATAGGACAGCCATGACCTACGAGCAGTACTTC
TRBV20-1	NA	TRBD1	TRBJ2-2	CSAIGQGRLFF	TGCAGTGCTATCGGACAGGGTCGGCTGTTTTTT
TRBV5-6	NA	NA	TRBJ1-3	CASSLPAGDSGNTIYF	TGTGCCAGCAGCTTGCCGGCAGGGGACTCTGGAAACACCATATATTTT
TRBV11-2	NA	TRBD1	TRBJ1-2	CASSLTGQPVYGYTF	TGTGCCAGCAGCCTTACGGGACAGCCAGTCTATGGCTACACCTTC
TRBV11-2	NA	TRBD1	TRBJ2-3	CASSLSGTGGTDTQYF	TGTGCCAGCAGCTTATCCGGGACAGGGGGTACAGATACGCAGTATTTT
TRBV6-1	many	TRBD1	TRBJ1-5	CASSDRDRGGQPQHF	TGTGCCAGCAGTGATAGGGACAGGGGTGGACAGCCCCAGCATTTT
TRBV28	NA	TRBD1	TRBJ2-7	CASSTYPDRGREQYF	TGTGCCAGCAGTACATACCCCGACAGGGGGCGAGAGCAGTACTTC
TRBV15	few	TRBD2	TRBJ2-7	CATSFNSGNEQYF	TGTGCCACCAGTTTTAATAGCGGGAACGAGCAGTACTTC
TRBV25-1	many	TRBD2	TRBJ2-7	CASSETSGRRNEQYF	TGTGCCAGCAGTGAGACTAGCGGGAGGAGGAACGAGCAGTACTTC
TRBV28	NA	NA	TRBJ2-7	CASSSTLYEQYF	TGTGCCAGCAGTTCGACCCTCTACGAGCAGTACTTC
TRBV6-1	NA	TRBD1	TRBJ1-3	CATNLGQGAGNTIYF	TGTGCCACCAACTTGGGGCAGGGGGCTGGAAACACCATATATTTT
TRBV7-9	NA	NA	TRBJ2-4	CASSLPTDWKNIQYF	TGTGCCAGCAGCTTACCGACGGATTGGAAAAACATTCAGTACTTC
TRBV28	NA	NA	TRBJ1-1	CASRLQGGTEAFF	TGTGCCAGCAGACTCCAGGGAGGCACTGAAGCTTTCTTT
TRBV9	once	NA	TRBJ1-1	CASSVRPGTEAFF	TGTGCCAGCAGCGTACGGCCGGGCACTGAAGCTTTCTTT
TRBV7-8	NA	NA	TRBJ2-7	CASSLATDSYEQYF	TGTGCCAGCAGCTTAGCGACCGACTCCTACGAGCAGTACTTC